This is a list of T cell receptor beta chains from one sample in a study of T cells of healthy individuals. TCRdb passed the 5' RACE reads through MiXCR, listing each CDR3 protein once. The repertoire holds about 57,000 distinct CDR3 sequences, with 16% as singletons. The receptors come from a human donor in good health. The CDR3 runs from the conserved cysteine through the conserved F or W. Each record gives: CDR3 length, V gene, J gene, clone size, D gene, CDR3 DNA, CDR3 protein. A D gene is named only where the DNA matches it firmly. Rows give clone size only sometimes, using once, few, many, or a class for an expanded clone.

14	TRBV30	TRBJ1-6	many	TRBD1	TGTGCCTGGAGTAAGGACAGGGAGACTTCACCCCTCCACTTT	CAWSKDRETSPLHF
19	TRBV5-1	TRBJ2-6	NA	TRBD1	TGCGCCAGCAGCTTGGGGGGACAGGGTACACTCTCTGGGGCCAACGTCCTGACTTTC	CASSLGGQGTLSGANVLTF
13	TRBV28	TRBJ2-5	NA	NA	TGTGCCAGCAGTTTCATTGGACAGGAGACCCAGTACTTC	CASSFIGQETQYF
14	TRBV29-1	TRBJ2-5	many	TRBD1	TGCAGCGTAGAGGACAGGGGTTTGGAAGAGACCCAGTACTTC	CSVEDRGLEETQYF
13	TRBV3-1	TRBJ2-3	many	NA	TGTGCCAGCAGCCGCCAGGGGATAAACGGGCAGTATTTT	CASSRQGINGQYF
16	TRBV25-1	TRBJ2-7	many	TRBD2	TGTGCCAGCAGTGATTTAAGTACTAGCGGACGTCTCGAGCAGTACTTC	CASSDLSTSGRLEQYF
15	TRBV4-1	TRBJ2-1	NA	TRBD2	TGCGCCAGCAGCCATTTCGGACTAGCGGACAATGAGCAGTTCTTC	CASSHFGLADNEQFF
16	TRBV7-9	TRBJ2-5	NA	TRBD2	TGTGCCAGCAGTTCCGCGCTAGCGGGGTACCAAGAGACCCAGTACTTC	CASSSALAGYQETQYF
16	TRBV13	TRBJ2-1	many	TRBD2	TGTGCCAGCAGCTCGCGGCGGGAGGGCCGCGACAATGAGCAGTTCTTC	CASSSRREGRDNEQFF
16	TRBV23-1	TRBJ2-2	many	NA	TGCGCCAGCAGTCAATCCAGACACCCAAACACCGGGGAGCTGTTTTTT	CASSQSRHPNTGELFF
16	TRBV7-2	TRBJ2-3	NA	NA	TGTGCCAGCAGCTTATATGGCAGGACCGGCACAGATACGCAGTATTTT	CASSLYGRTGTDTQYF
19	TRBV4-1	TRBJ2-6	NA	NA	TGCGCCAGCAGCCCAAGTTGGACAGTAACATCCTCTGGGGCCAACGTCCTGACTTTC	CASSPSWTVTSSGANVLTF
14	TRBV27	TRBJ2-3	NA	NA	TGTGCCAGCAGTAACCGCCCCCCCACAGATACGCAGTATTTT	CASSNRPPTDTQYF
15	TRBV27	TRBJ2-1	once	NA	TGTGCCAGCAGTTTGTTGGGCAGGGGCTCCCCTGAGCAGTTCTTC	CASSLLGRGSPEQFF
12	TRBV20-1	TRBJ2-1	many	NA	TGCAGTGTGGACACGGTTTACAATGAGCAGTTCTTC	CSVDTVYNEQFF
12	TRBV29-1	TRBJ1-2	many	NA	TGCAGCGTTGAAGGAGGGGCAGGTGGCTACACCTTC	CSVEGGAGGYTF
15	TRBV9	TRBJ2-3	few	TRBD2	TGTGCCAGCAGCGTAGGCAATAGCGGGGTAGATACGCAGTATTTT	CASSVGNSGVDTQYF
16	TRBV2	TRBJ2-3	few	TRBD2	TGTGCCAGCAGTGAACGTGGGAACAGCGGGAGAGATACGCAGTATTTT	CASSERGNSGRDTQYF
14	TRBV9	TRBJ1-2	NA	NA	TGTGCCAGCAGCCCCCCAGCAGGGAACTATGGCTACACCTTC	CASSPPAGNYGYTF
16	TRBV28	TRBJ1-2	many	TRBD1	TGTGCCAGCAGTCCCGTGGGAGGGACAGTTAACTATGGCTACACCTTC	CASSPVGGTVNYGYTF
16	TRBV24-1	TRBJ2-3	many	TRBD2	TGTGCCACCAGTGGATGGACTAGCGGGGGCCCCCAGGGGCAGTATTTT	CATSGWTSGGPQGQYF
17	TRBV6-6	TRBJ1-2	many	NA	TGTGCCAGCAGTTACTCGATTCCTCCCGTGGGGGCCTATGGCTACACCTTC	CASSYSIPPVGAYGYTF
15	TRBV18	TRBJ2-3	few	NA	TGTGCCAGCTCACCCCCCTCCGTGGGCCCAGATACGCAGTATTTT	CASSPPSVGPDTQYF
16	TRBV7-9	TRBJ2-5	NA	TRBD2	TGTGCCAGCAACCTAAAGACTAGCGGGAGTTCGGAGACCCAGTACTTC	CASNLKTSGSSETQYF
23	TRBV4-1	TRBJ2-1	few	NA	TGCGCCAGCAGCCAAGGGAAGGGACTAACAGGGGGGGGCTGGGTTGTGTCCTACAATGAGCAGTTCTTC	CASSQGKGLTGGGWVVSYNEQFF
17	TRBV7-6	TRBJ2-3	NA	TRBD1	TGTGCCAGCAGCTTAGGGGACAGCCGGATCAGCACAGATACGCAGTATTTT	CASSLGDSRISTDTQYF
15	TRBV7-2	TRBJ2-7	few	TRBD2	TGTGCCAGCAGCTTAGCGGCATTAGCGGGAGGGGGCCCCAACTTC	CASSLAALAGGGPNF
18	TRBV4-1	TRBJ2-3	NA	TRBD2	TGCGCCAGCAGCCAAGTTCCCGGGTCCAGCGGGAGTTCAGATACGCAGTATTTT	CASSQVPGSSGSSDTQYF
15	TRBV9	TRBJ2-2	many	NA	TGTGCCAGCAGCGTAGGCAGTGCGAACACCGGGGAGCTGTTTTTT	CASSVGSANTGELFF
18	TRBV4-2	TRBJ1-6	few	NA	TGTGCCAGCAGCCAAGAGGGCCGGACGTATCCTGAGAATTCACCCCTCCACTTT	CASSQEGRTYPENSPLHF
13	TRBV6-1	TRBJ2-7	many	NA	TGTGCCAGCAGTGTCGACGGAGCCTACGAGCAGTACTTC	CASSVDGAYEQYF
14	TRBV19	TRBJ1-2	many	NA	TGTGCCAGTAGATCTGCGGGGGGTCTGGAGGGCTACACCTTC	CASRSAGGLEGYTF
16	TRBV25-1	TRBJ2-1	few	TRBD2	TGTGCCAGCCAAACCTCTAAGCGGGGGGGCCACGAGGAGCAGTTCTTC	CASQTSKRGGHEEQFF
15	TRBV6-4	TRBJ2-1	medium-sized	NA	TGTGCCAGCAGTGACTCTAGCGGCTCCTACAATGAGCAGTTCTTC	CASSDSSGSYNEQFF
20	TRBV23-1	TRBJ2-7	many	TRBD1	TGCGCCAGCAGTCAATCTAAGCGATACCACAAAGGACAGGGGGCTTTGGGGCAGTACTTC	CASSQSKRYHKGQGALGQYF
13	TRBV12-3/TRBV12-4	TRBJ2-5	NA	NA	TGTGCCAGCAGTCGACGGTGGGGAGAGACCCAGTACTTC	CASSRRWGETQYF
16	TRBV12-3/TRBV12-4	TRBJ2-7	many	TRBD1	TGTGCCAGCAGGATGCAAACGACAGGGGGTGTGCACGAGCAGTACTTC	CASRMQTTGGVHEQYF
14	TRBV11-3	TRBJ2-2	NA	NA	TGTGCCAGCAGCTTAATGGGGGACACCGGGGAGCTGTTTTTT	CASSLMGDTGELFF
16	TRBV4-2	TRBJ2-2	many	TRBD2	TGTGCCAGCAGCCAAGACACGGGAGGGCCGACCGGGGAGCTGTTTTTT	CASSQDTGGPTGELFF
13	TRBV20-1	TRBJ2-5	NA	NA	TGCAGTGCAGGGGGGCGTTACCAAGAGACCCAGTACTTC	CSAGGRYQETQYF
16	TRBV5-5	TRBJ2-3	many	TRBD1	TGTGCCAGCAGCTTGCAGCCCGACAGGGTCACAGATACGCAGTATTTT	CASSLQPDRVTDTQYF
16	TRBV25-1	TRBJ1-5	many	NA	TGTGCCAGCAGTGGAGCTGGGGGGGTTGGGAATCAGCCCCAGCATTTT	CASSGAGGVGNQPQHF
13	TRBV3-1	TRBJ2-1	few	TRBD2	TGTGCCAGCAGCCAAGCGCGGGGGGGGGTAGAGTTCTTC	CASSQARGGVEFF
14	TRBV9	TRBJ2-7	many	TRBD2	TGTGCCAGCAGCGTAGGGGGACTAGGGGGCGAGCAGTACTTC	CASSVGGLGGEQYF
13	TRBV20-1	TRBJ1-4	NA	TRBD1	TGCAGTGCTAGGGGGACAGCTAATGAAAAACTGTTTTTT	CSARGTANEKLFF
14	TRBV12-3/TRBV12-4	TRBJ2-7	few	TRBD2	TGTGCCAGCAGTTTTACTAGCGGGGGGTACGAGCAGTACTTC	CASSFTSGGYEQYF
15	TRBV15	TRBJ2-5	NA	NA	TGTGCCACCAGCAGGGAACAGGGAACGGGCGAGACCCAGTACTTC	CATSREQGTGETQYF
14	TRBV10-1	TRBJ1-1	many	NA	TGCGCCAGCCGAGGTGGACCGGCGGGGACTGAAGCTTTCTTT	CASRGGPAGTEAFF